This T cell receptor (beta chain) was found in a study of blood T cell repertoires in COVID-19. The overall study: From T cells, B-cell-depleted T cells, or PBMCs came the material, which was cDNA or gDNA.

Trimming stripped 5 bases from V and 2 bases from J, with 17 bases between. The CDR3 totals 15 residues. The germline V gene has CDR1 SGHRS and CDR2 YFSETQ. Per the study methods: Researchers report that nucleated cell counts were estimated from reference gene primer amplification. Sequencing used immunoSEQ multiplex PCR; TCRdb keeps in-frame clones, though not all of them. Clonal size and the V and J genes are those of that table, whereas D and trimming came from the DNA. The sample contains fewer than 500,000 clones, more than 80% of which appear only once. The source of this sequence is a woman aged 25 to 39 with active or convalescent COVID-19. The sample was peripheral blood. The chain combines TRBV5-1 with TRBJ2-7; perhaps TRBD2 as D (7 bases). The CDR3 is CASSGGAVEPYEQYF. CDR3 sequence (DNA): TGCGCCAGCAGTGGGGGGGCGGTGGAACCCTACGAGCAGTACTTC.